A selection of T cell receptor beta chains follows, all from one sample in a study of blood T cells in healthy people across ages. TCRdb recomputed calls from the 5' RACE reads with MiXCR, one row per CDR3 protein. The repertoire holds roughly 1.5 million distinct CDR3 sequences, 40% to 45% seen once, with under 5% in the top ten. Sample: blood. The source of these receptors is a woman younger than 35 in good health. Both conserved end residues are part of each CDR3. Fields, in order: D gene, J gene, clone size, V gene, CDR3 protein, CDR3 DNA. D genes are given only for firm matches. Only part of the rows carry a size: once, few, many, or a class if the clone is expanded.

d_call: -; j_call: TRBJ2-5; clone_size: few; v_call: TRBV2; cdr3_aa: CASSSSGSEEKETQYF; cdr3_nt: TGTGCCAGCAGTTCTTCCGGGAGCGAGGAAAAAGAGACCCAGTACTTC
d_call: TRBD2; j_call: TRBJ2-7; clone_size: few; v_call: TRBV29-1; cdr3_aa: CSVEGLAGAQYF; cdr3_nt: TGCAGCGTTGAAGGACTAGCGGGCGCGCAGTACTTC
d_call: -; j_call: TRBJ2-5; clone_size: -; v_call: TRBV15; cdr3_aa: CATSSRESRETQYF; cdr3_nt: TGTGCCACCAGCAGTCGGGAGTCTCGGGAGACCCAGTACTTC
d_call: -; j_call: TRBJ1-1; clone_size: -; v_call: TRBV12-5; cdr3_aa: CASGLVLGGSGEAFF; cdr3_nt: TGTGCTAGTGGTTTGGTACTAGGGGGAAGCGGTGAAGCTTTCTTT
d_call: -; j_call: TRBJ2-2; clone_size: once; v_call: TRBV7-2; cdr3_aa: CASSVVLSGGELFF; cdr3_nt: TGTGCCAGCAGCGTAGTTCTCTCCGGCGGGGAGCTGTTTTTT
d_call: -; j_call: TRBJ2-7; clone_size: once; v_call: TRBV6-2/TRBV6-3; cdr3_aa: CASTEGYEQYF; cdr3_nt: TGTGCCAGCACGGAAGGCTACGAGCAGTACTTC
d_call: -; j_call: TRBJ1-2; clone_size: -; v_call: TRBV27; cdr3_aa: CASSLVYRRPYGYTF; cdr3_nt: TGTGCCAGCAGTTTGGTATATAGGAGACCTTATGGCTACACCTTC
d_call: TRBD2; j_call: TRBJ2-3; clone_size: once; v_call: TRBV20-1; cdr3_aa: CSARGAGVGGAQYF; cdr3_nt: TGCAGTGCTAGAGGAGCGGGAGTGGGGGGTGCGCAGTATTTT
d_call: TRBD2; j_call: TRBJ2-5; clone_size: -; v_call: TRBV29-1; cdr3_aa: CNVMGLAGIETQYF; cdr3_nt: TGCAACGTGATGGGACTAGCGGGAATTGAGACCCAGTACTTC
d_call: -; j_call: TRBJ1-1; clone_size: few; v_call: TRBV6-1; cdr3_aa: CASAGLLNTEAFF; cdr3_nt: TGTGCCAGCGCCGGACTGCTAAACACTGAAGCTTTCTTT
d_call: -; j_call: TRBJ2-1; clone_size: -; v_call: TRBV6-2/TRBV6-3; cdr3_aa: CASSPKGEQFF; cdr3_nt: TGTGCCAGCAGTCCAAAGGGCGAGCAGTTCTTC
d_call: -; j_call: TRBJ2-5; clone_size: -; v_call: TRBV12-3/TRBV12-4; cdr3_aa: CASSLISWDGEEYF; cdr3_nt: TGTGCCAGCAGCCTCATTTCCTGGGACGGCGAGGAGTACTTC
d_call: -; j_call: TRBJ1-2; clone_size: -; v_call: TRBV4-3; cdr3_aa: CASSQEAQSLGYTF; cdr3_nt: TGCGCCAGCAGCCAAGAAGCTCAGTCACTTGGCTACACCTTC
d_call: TRBD1; j_call: TRBJ1-2; clone_size: -; v_call: TRBV5-8; cdr3_aa: CASSFRTGLNGYTF; cdr3_nt: TGTGCCAGCAGCTTTAGGACAGGGTTGAATGGCTACACCTTC
d_call: TRBD2; j_call: TRBJ2-7; clone_size: few; v_call: TRBV27; cdr3_aa: CASRLAGLSYEQYF; cdr3_nt: TGTGCCAGCAGGCTAGCGGGCCTATCTTACGAGCAGTACTTC
d_call: -; j_call: TRBJ2-5; clone_size: -; v_call: TRBV11-2; cdr3_aa: CASSSLTGYQETQYF; cdr3_nt: TGTGCCAGCAGCTCCCTGACAGGTTACCAAGAGACCCAGTACTTC
d_call: -; j_call: TRBJ1-4; clone_size: few; v_call: TRBV4-3; cdr3_aa: CASSQRVSNEKLFF; cdr3_nt: TGCGCCAGCAGCCAGAGGGTCTCTAATGAAAAACTGTTTTTT
d_call: -; j_call: TRBJ2-7; clone_size: -; v_call: TRBV24-1; cdr3_aa: CATSDGESRDKFSYEQYF; cdr3_nt: TGTGCCACCAGTGATGGAGAGTCCCGGGACAAATTCTCCTACGAGCAGTACTTC
d_call: -; j_call: TRBJ2-7; clone_size: -; v_call: TRBV2; cdr3_aa: CASSHRPYEQYF; cdr3_nt: TGTGCCAGCAGTCATAGACCCTACGAGCAGTACTTC
d_call: -; j_call: TRBJ2-1; clone_size: -; v_call: TRBV20-1; cdr3_aa: CSVLASSYNEQFF; cdr3_nt: TGCAGTGTTTTAGCGAGCTCCTACAATGAGCAGTTCTTC
d_call: -; j_call: TRBJ2-6; clone_size: -; v_call: TRBV4-2; cdr3_aa: CASSQDLVSGANVLTF; cdr3_nt: TGTGCCAGCAGCCAAGATTTGGTCTCTGGGGCCAACGTCCTGACTTTC
d_call: -; j_call: TRBJ2-3; clone_size: -; v_call: TRBV18; cdr3_aa: CASSQTTFDTDTQYF; cdr3_nt: TGTGCCAGCTCACAAACGACATTCGACACAGATACGCAGTATTTT
d_call: TRBD2; j_call: TRBJ2-3; clone_size: -; v_call: TRBV12-3/TRBV12-4; cdr3_aa: CASSLQAGGSTDTQYF; cdr3_nt: TGTGCCAGCAGTTTGCAAGCGGGGGGGAGCACAGATACGCAGTATTTT
d_call: TRBD1; j_call: TRBJ2-7; clone_size: -; v_call: TRBV28; cdr3_aa: CASSLWDRNYKQYF; cdr3_nt: TGTGCCAGCAGTTTGTGGGACAGGAACTACAAGCAGTACTTC
d_call: -; j_call: TRBJ1-2; clone_size: -; v_call: TRBV20-1; cdr3_aa: CSAQSREANYGYTF; cdr3_nt: TGCAGTGCCCAGAGCCGGGAGGCTAACTATGGCTACACCTTC
d_call: -; j_call: TRBJ2-1; clone_size: -; v_call: TRBV4-3; cdr3_aa: CASSNVYNEQFF; cdr3_nt: TGCGCCAGCAGCAACGTCTACAATGAGCAGTTCTTC
d_call: TRBD2; j_call: TRBJ2-1; clone_size: -; v_call: TRBV20-1; cdr3_aa: CSARGGLADNEQFF; cdr3_nt: TGCAGTGCTAGGGGGGGACTAGCGGACAATGAGCAGTTCTTC
d_call: TRBD2; j_call: TRBJ2-3; clone_size: many; v_call: TRBV4-3; cdr3_aa: CASSQLLAGRASTDTQYF; cdr3_nt: TGCGCCAGCAGCCAACTTCTAGCGGGGAGAGCTAGCACAGATACGCAGTATTTT
d_call: -; j_call: TRBJ1-1; clone_size: few; v_call: TRBV10-3; cdr3_aa: CAIKDPRRRTEAFF; cdr3_nt: TGTGCCATCAAGGACCCTAGAAGAAGGACTGAAGCTTTCTTT
d_call: TRBD1; j_call: TRBJ2-3; clone_size: -; v_call: TRBV6-5; cdr3_aa: CASSYSDRDSDTQYF; cdr3_nt: TGTGCCAGCAGTTACTCGGACAGGGATTCAGATACGCAGTATTTT
d_call: -; j_call: TRBJ2-7; clone_size: once; v_call: TRBV27; cdr3_aa: CASGPAVVPYEQYF; cdr3_nt: TGTGCCAGCGGCCCAGCGGTGGTCCCCTACGAGCAGTACTTC
d_call: TRBD1; j_call: TRBJ2-3; clone_size: few; v_call: TRBV14; cdr3_aa: CASSPRTGNIPDTQYF; cdr3_nt: TGTGCCAGCAGTCCCAGGACAGGGAATATACCAGATACGCAGTATTTT
d_call: TRBD2; j_call: TRBJ2-7; clone_size: -; v_call: TRBV7-9; cdr3_aa: CASSNGLAGRYEQYF; cdr3_nt: TGTGCCAGCAGTAATGGACTAGCGGGACGCTACGAGCAGTACTTC
d_call: -; j_call: TRBJ2-5; clone_size: few; v_call: TRBV7-9; cdr3_aa: CASSPKDFQETQYF; cdr3_nt: TGTGCCAGCAGCCCAAAGGACTTCCAAGAGACCCAGTACTTC
d_call: TRBD2; j_call: TRBJ2-1; clone_size: -; v_call: TRBV20-1; cdr3_aa: CSARLAGGIEQFF; cdr3_nt: TGCAGTGCTAGGCTAGCGGGGGGAATTGAGCAGTTCTTC
d_call: -; j_call: TRBJ1-2; clone_size: -; v_call: TRBV7-9; cdr3_aa: CASSSRTYRYGYTF; cdr3_nt: TGTGCCAGCAGCTCAAGGACCTACCGTTATGGCTACACCTTC